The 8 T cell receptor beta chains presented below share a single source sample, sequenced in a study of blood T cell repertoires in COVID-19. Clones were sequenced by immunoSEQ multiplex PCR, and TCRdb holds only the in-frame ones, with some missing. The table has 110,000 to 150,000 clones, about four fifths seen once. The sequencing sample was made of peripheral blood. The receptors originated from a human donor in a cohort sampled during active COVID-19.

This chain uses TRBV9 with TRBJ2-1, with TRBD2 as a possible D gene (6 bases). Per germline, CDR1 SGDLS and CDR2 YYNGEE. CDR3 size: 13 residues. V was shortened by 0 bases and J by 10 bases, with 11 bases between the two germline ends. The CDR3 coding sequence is TGTGCCAGCAGCGTAGGGATGGCGGGGGAGCAGTTCTTC. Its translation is CASSVGMAGEQFF.

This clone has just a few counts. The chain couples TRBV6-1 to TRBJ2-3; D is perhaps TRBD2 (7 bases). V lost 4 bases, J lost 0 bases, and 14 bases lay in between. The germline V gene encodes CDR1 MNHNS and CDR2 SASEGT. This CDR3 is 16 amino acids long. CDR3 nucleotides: TGTGCCAGCAGTGTTTGGGGGGGGCTGAGCACAGATACGCAGTATTTT. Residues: CASSVWGGLSTDTQYF.

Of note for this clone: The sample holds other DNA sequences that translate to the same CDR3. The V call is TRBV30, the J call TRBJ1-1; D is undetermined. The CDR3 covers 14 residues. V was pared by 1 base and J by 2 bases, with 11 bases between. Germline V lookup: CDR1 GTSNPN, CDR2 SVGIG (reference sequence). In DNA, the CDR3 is TGTGCCTGGAGTGCAACCGGGAGAAACACTGAAGCTTTCTTT. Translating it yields CAWSATGRNTEAFF.

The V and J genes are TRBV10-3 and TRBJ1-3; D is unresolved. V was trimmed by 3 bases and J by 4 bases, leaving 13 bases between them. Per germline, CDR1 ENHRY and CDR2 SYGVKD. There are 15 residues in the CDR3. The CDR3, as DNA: TGTGCCATCAGTGATTGGGAGGACGGAGGAAACACCATATATTTT. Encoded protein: CAISDWEDGGNTIYF.

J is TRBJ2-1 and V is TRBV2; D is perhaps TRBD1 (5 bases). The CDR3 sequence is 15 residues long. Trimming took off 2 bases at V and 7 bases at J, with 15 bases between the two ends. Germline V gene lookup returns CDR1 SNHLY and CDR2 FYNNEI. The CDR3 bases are TGTGCCAGCAGTGAATTGGCAGGGAAGGGTAATGAGCAGTTCTTC. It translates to CASSELAGKGNEQFF.

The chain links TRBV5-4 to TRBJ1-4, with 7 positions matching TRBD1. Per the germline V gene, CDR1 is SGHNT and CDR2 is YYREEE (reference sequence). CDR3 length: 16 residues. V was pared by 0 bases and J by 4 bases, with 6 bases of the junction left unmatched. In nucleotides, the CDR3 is TGTGCCAGCAGCTTGGGTGACAGGGAAGATAATGAAAAACTGTTTTTT. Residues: CASSLGDREDNEKLFF.

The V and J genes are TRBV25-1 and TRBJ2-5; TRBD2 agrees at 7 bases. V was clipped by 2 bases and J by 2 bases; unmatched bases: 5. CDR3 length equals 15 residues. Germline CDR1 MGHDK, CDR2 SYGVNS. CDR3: CASSEIRGLQETQYF. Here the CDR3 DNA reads TGTGCCAGCAGTGAAATTCGGGGACTACAAGAGACCCAGTACTTC. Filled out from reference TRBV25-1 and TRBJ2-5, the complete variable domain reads EADIYQTPRYLVIGTGKKITLECSQTMGHDKMYWYQQDPGMELHLIHYSYGVNSTEKGDLSSESTVSRIRTEHFPLTLESARPSHTSQYLCASSEIRGLQETQYFGPGTRLLVL.

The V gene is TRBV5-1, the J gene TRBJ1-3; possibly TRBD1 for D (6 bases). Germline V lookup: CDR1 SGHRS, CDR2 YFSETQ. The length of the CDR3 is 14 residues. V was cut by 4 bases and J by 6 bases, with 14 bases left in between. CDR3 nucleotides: TGCGCCAGCAGCGTTACAGGGTCTTTAAACACCATATATTTT. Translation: CASSVTGSLNTIYF.